This is a list of T cell receptor beta chains from one sample in a study of cytomegalovirus exposure and HLA in healthy donors. Data came from immunoSEQ multiplex PCR; TCRdb stores just in-frame clones and leaves some out. The table lists some 150,000 clones, roughly three quarters of them singletons. The sequenced material came from PBMCs. These receptor sequences come from a man between 18 and 29 years old in good health and CMV-seropositive. Both conserved end residues are part of each CDR3. The order of the fields is CDR3 length, clone size, V gene, J gene, D gene, CDR3 DNA, CDR3 protein. The D gene is left open where the match is weak. Size is omitted from some rows. Given values are once, few, many or a class for expanded clones.

len: 17; abundance: few; v_gene: TRBV4-1; j_gene: TRBJ1-1; d_gene: TRBD1; CDR3nt: TGCGCCAGCAGCTCGCCTCCCCGGACAGGAATGAACACTGAAGCTTTCTTT; CDR3aa: CASSSPPRTGMNTEAFF
len: 16; abundance: NA; v_gene: TRBV7-2; j_gene: TRBJ2-1; d_gene: TRBD2; CDR3nt: TGTGCCAGCAGGTCCGGACTAGCGGGAGGTTACAATGAGCAGTTCTTC; CDR3aa: CASRSGLAGGYNEQFF
len: 13; abundance: NA; v_gene: TRBV14; j_gene: TRBJ2-7; d_gene: NA; CDR3nt: TGTGCCAGCAGCCGAGAGCGGCCCGGCGGGCAGTACTTC; CDR3aa: CASSRERPGGQYF
len: 15; abundance: NA; v_gene: TRBV7-8; j_gene: TRBJ2-1; d_gene: NA; CDR3nt: TGTGCCAGCAGCTTAGGTTTTAGAGCCTACAATGAGCAGTTCTTC; CDR3aa: CASSLGFRAYNEQFF
len: 15; abundance: few; v_gene: TRBV6-1; j_gene: TRBJ2-6; d_gene: NA; CDR3nt: TGTGCCAGCAGTGAGAGGGACTCTGGGGCCAACGTCCTGACTTTC; CDR3aa: CASSERDSGANVLTF
len: 15; abundance: NA; v_gene: TRBV4-1; j_gene: TRBJ2-7; d_gene: TRBD2; CDR3nt: TGCGCCAGCAGCCCCATAGCGGGAGGGCCCTACGAGCAGTACTTC; CDR3aa: CASSPIAGGPYEQYF
len: 13; abundance: NA; v_gene: TRBV11-1; j_gene: TRBJ2-3; d_gene: TRBD2; CDR3nt: TGTGCCAGCCGCGGACTAGGCACAGATACGCAGTATTTT; CDR3aa: CASRGLGTDTQYF
len: 13; abundance: NA; v_gene: TRBV19; j_gene: TRBJ1-5; d_gene: NA; CDR3nt: TGTGCCAGTTCCCCCCCTGCCCGGGGGCCCCAGCATTTT; CDR3aa: CASSPPARGPQHF
len: 19; abundance: NA; v_gene: TRBV19; j_gene: TRBJ2-5; d_gene: TRBD2; CDR3nt: TGTGCCAGTAGTATAGCCGCCCGGACTAGCGGGACCCCCGAGGGGACCCAGTACTTC; CDR3aa: CASSIAARTSGTPEGTQYF
len: 14; abundance: NA; v_gene: TRBV6-5; j_gene: TRBJ1-5; d_gene: NA; CDR3nt: TGTGCCAGCAAATCTTCGGGGGGCGGGGAGCCCCAGCATTTT; CDR3aa: CASKSSGGGEPQHF
len: 13; abundance: NA; v_gene: TRBV2; j_gene: TRBJ1-4; d_gene: NA; CDR3nt: TGTGCCAGCAGTGATCTAGTGAATGAAAAACTGTTTTTT; CDR3aa: CASSDLVNEKLFF
len: 14; abundance: NA; v_gene: TRBV6-5; j_gene: TRBJ2-7; d_gene: TRBD2; CDR3nt: TGTGCCAGCAGCCCAACGGGAGGGCTCTACGAGCAGTACTTC; CDR3aa: CASSPTGGLYEQYF
len: 15; abundance: NA; v_gene: TRBV7-9; j_gene: TRBJ1-2; d_gene: TRBD1; CDR3nt: TGTGCCAGCAGCTTCTCCGGGACAGCGAACTATGGCTACACCTTC; CDR3aa: CASSFSGTANYGYTF
len: 14; abundance: NA; v_gene: TRBV6-6; j_gene: TRBJ2-3; d_gene: TRBD2; CDR3nt: TGTGCCAGCAGCAAACTAGCGGGGACAGATACGCAGTATTTT; CDR3aa: CASSKLAGTDTQYF
len: 11; abundance: once; v_gene: TRBV11-3; j_gene: TRBJ2-2; d_gene: NA; CDR3nt: TGTGCCAGCAGCACAGAGGGTAGGATGTTTTTT; CDR3aa: CASSTEGRMFF
len: 15; abundance: NA; v_gene: TRBV11-2; j_gene: TRBJ2-1; d_gene: NA; CDR3nt: TGTGCCAGCAGCTTTAGCGGACTCTATCCTGGGGAGCAGTTCTTC; CDR3aa: CASSFSGLYPGEQFF
len: 18; abundance: few; v_gene: TRBV2; j_gene: TRBJ2-5; d_gene: NA; CDR3nt: TGTGCCAGCAGTTTCCTTTTAACAGGGCCCGCGAACCAAGAGACCCAGTACTTC; CDR3aa: CASSFLLTGPANQETQYF
len: 16; abundance: NA; v_gene: TRBV2; j_gene: TRBJ2-6; d_gene: NA; CDR3nt: TGTGCCAGCAGTGAGTATGGGGGCGCGGGGGCCAACGTCCTGACTTTC; CDR3aa: CASSEYGGAGANVLTF
len: 18; abundance: NA; v_gene: TRBV23-1; j_gene: TRBJ2-7; d_gene: TRBD2; CDR3nt: TGCGCCAGCAGTCAATCGGCCCCCGGGACTAGCGGGAGGTGCGAGCAGTACTTC; CDR3aa: CASSQSAPGTSGRCEQYF
len: 11; abundance: NA; v_gene: TRBV19; j_gene: TRBJ2-7; d_gene: NA; CDR3nt: TGTGCCAGTAGTATGAGACAAGAGCAGTACTTC; CDR3aa: CASSMRQEQYF
len: 16; abundance: few; v_gene: TRBV14; j_gene: TRBJ2-3; d_gene: NA; CDR3nt: TGTGCCAGCAGCTCCACGAGGAGGGGAGATATAGATACGCAGTATTTT; CDR3aa: CASSSTRRGDIDTQYF
len: 12; abundance: NA; v_gene: TRBV6-1; j_gene: TRBJ2-7; d_gene: NA; CDR3nt: TGTGCCAGCAGTGACCGGACAGACGAGCAGTACTTC; CDR3aa: CASSDRTDEQYF
len: 15; abundance: NA; v_gene: TRBV2; j_gene: TRBJ2-3; d_gene: TRBD2; CDR3nt: TGTGCCAGCAGTGAAGGCATAGCGGGATTTGATACGCAGTATTTT; CDR3aa: CASSEGIAGFDTQYF
len: 14; abundance: NA; v_gene: TRBV7-3; j_gene: TRBJ2-7; d_gene: NA; CDR3nt: TGTGCCAGCAGCCCGTCCGACAGAGCCTACGAGCAGTACTTC; CDR3aa: CASSPSDRAYEQYF
len: 16; abundance: NA; v_gene: TRBV5-5; j_gene: TRBJ1-4; d_gene: NA; CDR3nt: TGTGCCAGCAGCTTGGTGCAGGTGGCAACTAATGAAAAACTGTTTTTT; CDR3aa: CASSLVQVATNEKLFF
len: 15; abundance: NA; v_gene: TRBV18; j_gene: TRBJ1-1; d_gene: TRBD1; CDR3nt: TGTGCCAGCTCACAAGGACAGGGAATGAACACTGAAGCTTTCTTT; CDR3aa: CASSQGQGMNTEAFF
len: 16; abundance: NA; v_gene: TRBV15; j_gene: TRBJ2-3; d_gene: TRBD2; CDR3nt: TGTGCCACCAGCACCCCTTTAGCGGGGAGGGGAGATACGCAGTATTTT; CDR3aa: CATSTPLAGRGDTQYF
len: 14; abundance: once; v_gene: TRBV19; j_gene: TRBJ1-5; d_gene: TRBD1; CDR3nt: TGTGCCAGTAGTGGGACAGGGGGCGATCAGCCCCAGCATTTT; CDR3aa: CASSGTGGDQPQHF
len: 17; abundance: NA; v_gene: TRBV10-3; j_gene: TRBJ1-1; d_gene: TRBD1; CDR3nt: TGTGCCATCAGTGAGTCCCCCCTCCGGGACAGGAACACTGAAGCTTTCTTT; CDR3aa: CAISESPLRDRNTEAFF
len: 16; abundance: NA; v_gene: TRBV18; j_gene: TRBJ1-5; d_gene: NA; CDR3nt: TGTGCCAGCTCACCGGACATCTTTAGTCCTAATCAGCCCCAGCATTTT; CDR3aa: CASSPDIFSPNQPQHF
len: 13; abundance: NA; v_gene: TRBV30; j_gene: TRBJ2-3; d_gene: NA; CDR3nt: TGTGCCTGGGCAGGGTTCGGCACAGATACGCAGTATTTT; CDR3aa: CAWAGFGTDTQYF